This T cell receptor (beta chain) was recorded in a study of blood T cell repertoires in COVID-19. Across the whole study: Whether acute or convalescent, the COVID-19 samples came from the United States, Italy and Spain. T cells, B-cell-depleted T cells, or PBMCs provided the cDNA or gDNA that served as material.

Original processing methods: Counts of nucleated cells, estimated from reference gene primer amplification, were obtained. Data came from immunoSEQ multiplex PCR; TCRdb stores just in-frame clones and leaves some out. V and J calls and clone size are those listed in that table; D and trimming were worked out from the DNA. The table has 9,500 to 15,000 clones, 75% to 85% seen once. V lost 5 bases to trimming and J lost 2 bases, with 15 bases between them. CDR3 length: 15 residues. Germline V gene lookup returns CDR1 MNHEY and CDR2 SVGAGI. The sample consisted of peripheral blood. J is TRBJ2-5 and V is TRBV6-5; D possibly corresponds to TRBD1 (6 bases). The TCR sequence derives from a woman aged 60-75 years with acute or convalescent COVID-19. In DNA, the CDR3 is TGTGCCAGCAGTACGGTACAGGGTCCTCAAGAGACCCAGTACTTC. Translation: CASSTVQGPQETQYF.